This TCR beta chain was obtained from a study of CD8 T cells in Susac syndrome. RNA amounts of roughly 0.5 to 1 ug underwent reverse transcription with random hexamers. TCRdb ran MiXCR on the immunoSEQ multiplex PCR reads and lists one entry per CDR3 protein. The data show around 100,000 distinct CDR3 sequences, 95% seen once. Trimming cost V 5 bases and J 9 bases, with 16 bases left between them. The CDR3 length is 13 residues. Germline V gives CDR1 MDHEN, CDR2 SYDVKM. The TCR was taken from a human donor with Susac syndrome. Sequencing was done on a sample of CD8+ T cells from PBMCs. The chain links TRBV28 to TRBJ1-1, with a weak D call TRBD1 (5 bases). CDR3 coding DNA: TGTGCCAGCAGTCCCCTGGGGGAACCCCAAGCTTTCTTT. Protein sequence: CASSPLGEPQAFF.